Listed below are T cell receptor beta chains from one sample, sequenced in a study of T cell responses to AZD1222 COVID-19 vaccine. Libraries were prepared by immunoSEQ multiplex PCR; TCRdb keeps only in-frame clonotypes and omits some of them. This sample has about 200,000 clones, with around 92% found just once. Sample: peripheral blood, taken on day 0 of AZD1222 vaccination. These receptors came from an adult in good health. Each CDR3 is given with its conserved first and last residue. The order of the fields is J gene, clone size, D gene, V gene, CDR3 DNA, CDR3 protein. The D gene is left open where the match is weak. Only some rows state a clone size, as once, few, many or a class for expanded clones.

>TRBJ1-1|-|-|TRBV6-1
TGTGCCAGCAGGCCACTGAACACTGAAGCTTTCTTT
CASRPLNTEAFF
>TRBJ1-1|-|TRBD1|TRBV9
TGTGCCAGCTCCGGACAGGGTAAGACTGAAGCTTTCTTT
CASSGQGKTEAFF
>TRBJ1-4|-|TRBD1|TRBV6-2/TRBV6-3
TGTGCCAGCAGTTACTCATCGACAGGGTTCGAGGATGAAAAACTGTTTTTT
CASSYSSTGFEDEKLFF
>TRBJ1-2|-|-|TRBV10-2
TGCGCCAGCAGTGATCTATATGGCTACACCTTC
CASSDLYGYTF
>TRBJ2-7|-|-|TRBV6-5
TGTGCCAGCAGTAGACTTGGGAACCCCTACGAGCAGTACTTC
CASSRLGNPYEQYF
>TRBJ1-1|-|-|TRBV5-5
TGTGCCAGCAGCTTGGTGCTTGAAGCTTTCTTT
CASSLVLEAFF
>TRBJ2-7|-|-|TRBV18
TGTGCCAGCTCGGGACTGGAAGACTGGAGCTCCTACGAGCAGTACTTC
CASSGLEDWSSYEQYF
>TRBJ2-2|-|TRBD2|TRBV11-3
TGTGCCAGCAGCTTAGTTCGTGGCGCGGGGGGCACCGGGGAGCTGTTTTTT
CASSLVRGAGGTGELFF
>TRBJ1-4|-|-|TRBV7-9
TGTGCCAGCAGTACCCGACAGTCCCTTAATGAAAAACTGTTTTTT
CASSTRQSLNEKLFF
>TRBJ2-5|-|TRBD1|TRBV4-1
TGCGCCAGCAGCCAACGGGACAGCCAAGAGACCCAGTACTTC
CASSQRDSQETQYF
>TRBJ2-1|-|TRBD1|TRBV6-4
TGTGCCAGCAGCGAGACAGGGGGCGACTACAATGAGCAGTTCTTC
CASSETGGDYNEQFF
>TRBJ2-4|-|-|TRBV18
TGTGCCAGCTCACCGGTTGTAGGCAGGAAAAACATTCAGTACTTC
CASSPVVGRKNIQYF
>TRBJ1-2|once|TRBD1|TRBV16
TGTGCCAGCAGCCAGGGACAGGGGTTGGATGGCTACACCTTC
CASSQGQGLDGYTF
>TRBJ1-3|-|TRBD1|TRBV7-9
TGTGCCAGCAGCTTCAGGGGGTCCGACTCTGGAAACACCATATATTTT
CASSFRGSDSGNTIYF
>TRBJ1-6|-|-|TRBV19
TGTGCCAGTAAAGGCAACAGGGTCGATTCACCCCTCCACTTT
CASKGNRVDSPLHF
>TRBJ1-5|-|-|TRBV2
TGTGCCAGCACCCTTGGGGACCGGGACCCCGTTAGGCATTTT
CASTLGDRDPVRHF
>TRBJ2-3|-|TRBD2|TRBV5-4
TGTGCCAGCAGCCACAGACTAGCGGGGGGGTTAACAGATACGCAGTATTTT
CASSHRLAGGLTDTQYF
>TRBJ1-2|-|-|TRBV28
TGTGCCAGCACTGGAGTGACGCTAAATGGCTACACCTTC
CASTGVTLNGYTF
>TRBJ2-3|-|-|TRBV19
TGTGCCAGTAGTCGACAGGAGACTCACAGAGATACGCAGTATTTT
CASSRQETHRDTQYF
>TRBJ2-1|few|-|TRBV7-3
TGTGCCAGCAGCTTAGCCGGGTATGAGCAGTTCTTC
CASSLAGYEQFF
>TRBJ1-3|-|-|TRBV6-2/TRBV6-3
TGTGCCAGCAGTCAGGAAGGTCCCAACTCTGGAAACACCATATATTTT
CASSQEGPNSGNTIYF
>TRBJ1-2|-|-|TRBV11-2
TGTGTCAGCAGCTTCCGGGACAATGGATATGGCTACACCTTC
CVSSFRDNGYGYTF
>TRBJ2-2|-|TRBD1|TRBV10-3
TGTGCCATCACAGGGGGCAGGGACACCGGGGAGCTGTTTTTT
CAITGGRDTGELFF
>TRBJ1-4|-|TRBD1|TRBV2
TGTGCCAGCAGACAGGGGGGAACAACTAATGAAAAACTGTTTTTT
CASRQGGTTNEKLFF